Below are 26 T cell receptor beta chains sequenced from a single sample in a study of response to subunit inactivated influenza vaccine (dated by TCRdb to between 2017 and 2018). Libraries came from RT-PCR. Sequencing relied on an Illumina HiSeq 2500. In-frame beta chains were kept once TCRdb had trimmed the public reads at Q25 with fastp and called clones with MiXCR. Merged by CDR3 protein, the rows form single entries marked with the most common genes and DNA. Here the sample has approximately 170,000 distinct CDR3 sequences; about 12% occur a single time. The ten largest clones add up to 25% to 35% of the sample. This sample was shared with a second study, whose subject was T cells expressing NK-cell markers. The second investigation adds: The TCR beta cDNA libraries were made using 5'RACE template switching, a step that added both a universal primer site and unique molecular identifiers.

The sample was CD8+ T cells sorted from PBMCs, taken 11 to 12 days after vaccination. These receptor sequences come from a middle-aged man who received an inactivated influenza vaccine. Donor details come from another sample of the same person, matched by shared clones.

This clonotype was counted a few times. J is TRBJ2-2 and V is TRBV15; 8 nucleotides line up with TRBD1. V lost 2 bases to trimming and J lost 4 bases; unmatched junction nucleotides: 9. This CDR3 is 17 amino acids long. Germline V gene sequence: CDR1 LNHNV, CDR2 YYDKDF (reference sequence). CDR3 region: CATSRTAGTGTTGELFF. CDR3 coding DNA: TGTGCCACCAGCAGAACCGCCGGGACAGGTACCACCGGGGAGCTGTTTTTT.

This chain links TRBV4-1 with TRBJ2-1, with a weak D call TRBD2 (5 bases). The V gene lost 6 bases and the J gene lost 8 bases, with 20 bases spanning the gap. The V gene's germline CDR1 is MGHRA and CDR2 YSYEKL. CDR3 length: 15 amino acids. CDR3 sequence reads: CASRGGGLFEYEQFF. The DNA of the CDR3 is TGCGCCAGCAGGGGCGGCGGGCTCTTTGAGTATGAGCAGTTCTTC.

The CDR3 DNA is TGTGCCAGCAGCGATGGGGGACTAGCCCTTTACAATGAGCAGTTCTTC. It specifies CASSDGGLALYNEQFF. The chain employs TRBV9 and TRBJ2-1; TRBD2 matches at 9 bases. The CDR3 sequence is 16 residues long. Germline V gene sequence: CDR1 SGDLS, CDR2 YYNGEE. J was trimmed by 4 bases and V by 3 bases; bases with no gene match: 8.

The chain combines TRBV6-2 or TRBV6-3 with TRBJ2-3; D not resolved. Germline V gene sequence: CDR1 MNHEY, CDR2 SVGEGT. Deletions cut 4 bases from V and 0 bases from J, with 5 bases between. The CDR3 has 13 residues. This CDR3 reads CASSSTSTDTQYF. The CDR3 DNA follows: TGTGCCAGCAGTTCAACTAGCACAGATACGCAGTATTTT.

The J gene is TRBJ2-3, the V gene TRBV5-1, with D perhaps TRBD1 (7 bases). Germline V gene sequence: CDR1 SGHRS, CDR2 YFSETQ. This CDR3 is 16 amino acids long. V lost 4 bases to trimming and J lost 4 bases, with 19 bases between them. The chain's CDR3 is CASSLFAGGPADTQYF. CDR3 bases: TGCGCCAGCAGCCTATTTGCAGGGGGGCCCGCAGATACGCAGTATTTT.

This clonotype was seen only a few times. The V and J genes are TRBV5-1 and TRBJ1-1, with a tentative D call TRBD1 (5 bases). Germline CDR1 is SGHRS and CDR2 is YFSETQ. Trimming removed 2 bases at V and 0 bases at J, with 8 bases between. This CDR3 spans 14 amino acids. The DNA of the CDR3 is TGCGCCAGCAGCTTCAAGACAGTGAACACTGAAGCTTTCTTT. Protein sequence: CASSFKTVNTEAFF.

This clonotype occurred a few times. The CDR3: CASSGGGLANEQFF. The CDR3 DNA sequence: TGTGCCAGCAGCGGCGGGGGACTAGCCAATGAGCAGTTCTTC. The J gene is TRBJ2-1, the V gene TRBV9; TRBD2 aligns across 9 bases. The CDR3 covers 14 residues. Germline values: CDR1 SGDLS, CDR2 YYNGEE. Trimming cost V 3 bases and J 6 bases; bases outside gene matches: 4.

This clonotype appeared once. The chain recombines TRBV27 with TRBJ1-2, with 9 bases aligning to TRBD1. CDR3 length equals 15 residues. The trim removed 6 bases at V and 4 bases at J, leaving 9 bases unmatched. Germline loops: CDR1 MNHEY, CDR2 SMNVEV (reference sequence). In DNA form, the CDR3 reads TGTGCCAGCAGCCCACAGGGGGCCCAGACCTATGGCTACACCTTC. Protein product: CASSPQGAQTYGYTF.

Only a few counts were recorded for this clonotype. Here the CDR3 reads CASSLDVQETDTQYF. The CDR3 DNA is TGTGCCAGCAGTTTGGATGTCCAGGAGACAGATACGCAGTATTTT. The chain employs TRBV28 and TRBJ2-3, with D unclear. The CDR3 spans 15 residues. V gave up 3 bases and J gave up 3 bases, with 13 bases separating them. The V gene's germline CDR1 is MDHEN and CDR2 SYDVKM.

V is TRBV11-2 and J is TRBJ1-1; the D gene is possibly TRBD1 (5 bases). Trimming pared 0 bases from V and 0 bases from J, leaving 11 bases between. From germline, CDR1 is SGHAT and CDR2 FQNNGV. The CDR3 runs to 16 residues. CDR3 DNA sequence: TGTGCCAGCAGCTTAGATCAAGGACATCTGAACACTGAAGCTTTCTTT. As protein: CASSLDQGHLNTEAFF.

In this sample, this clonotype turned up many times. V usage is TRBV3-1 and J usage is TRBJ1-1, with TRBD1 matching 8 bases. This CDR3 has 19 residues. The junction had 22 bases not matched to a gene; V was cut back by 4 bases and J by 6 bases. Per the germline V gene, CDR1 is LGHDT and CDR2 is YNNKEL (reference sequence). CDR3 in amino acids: CASSPTPGAGGATSAEAFF. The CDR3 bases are TGTGCCAGCAGCCCAACCCCAGGGGCAGGGGGCGCGACAAGCGCTGAAGCTTTCTTT.

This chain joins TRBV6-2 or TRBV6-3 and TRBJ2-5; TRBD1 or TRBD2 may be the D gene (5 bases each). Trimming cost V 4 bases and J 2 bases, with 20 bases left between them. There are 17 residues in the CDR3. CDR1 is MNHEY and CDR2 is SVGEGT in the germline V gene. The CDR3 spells CASSSLLGRSLQETQYF. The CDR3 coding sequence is TGTGCCAGCAGTTCCCTTTTGGGACGAAGCTTGCAAGAGACCCAGTACTTC.

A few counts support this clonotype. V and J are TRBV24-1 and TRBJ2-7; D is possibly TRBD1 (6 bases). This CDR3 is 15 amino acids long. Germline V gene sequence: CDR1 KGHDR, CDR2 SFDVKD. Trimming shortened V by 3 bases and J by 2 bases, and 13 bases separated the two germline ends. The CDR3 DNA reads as TGTGCCACCAGTGATACGGACAGCAGACCCTACGAGCAGTACTTC. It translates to CATSDTDSRPYEQYF.

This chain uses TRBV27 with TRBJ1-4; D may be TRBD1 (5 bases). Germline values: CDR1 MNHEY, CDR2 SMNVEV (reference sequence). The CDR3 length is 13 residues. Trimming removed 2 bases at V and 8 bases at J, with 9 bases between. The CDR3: CASSLNRREKLFF. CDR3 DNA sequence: TGTGCCAGCAGTTTAAACAGGAGAGAAAAACTGTTTTTT.

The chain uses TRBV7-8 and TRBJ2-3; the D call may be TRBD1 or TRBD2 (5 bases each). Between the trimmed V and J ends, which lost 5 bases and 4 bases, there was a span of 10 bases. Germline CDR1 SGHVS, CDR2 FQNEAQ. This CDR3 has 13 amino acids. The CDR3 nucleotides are TGTGCCAGCAGCATACTAGGGGCAGATACGCAGTATTTT. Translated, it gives CASSILGADTQYF.

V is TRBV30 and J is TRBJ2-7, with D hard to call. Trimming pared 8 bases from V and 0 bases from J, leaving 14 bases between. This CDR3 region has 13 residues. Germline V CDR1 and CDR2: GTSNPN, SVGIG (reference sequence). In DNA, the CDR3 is TGTGCCCCTGGCGACCCCGCCTCCTACGAGCAGTACTTC. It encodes CAPGDPASYEQYF.

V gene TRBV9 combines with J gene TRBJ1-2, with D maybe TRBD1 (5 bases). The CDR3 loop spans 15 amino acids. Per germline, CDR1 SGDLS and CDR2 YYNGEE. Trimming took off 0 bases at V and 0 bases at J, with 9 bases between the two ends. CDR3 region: CASSVGDGANYGYTF. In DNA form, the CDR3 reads TGTGCCAGCAGCGTAGGGGACGGAGCTAACTATGGCTACACCTTC.

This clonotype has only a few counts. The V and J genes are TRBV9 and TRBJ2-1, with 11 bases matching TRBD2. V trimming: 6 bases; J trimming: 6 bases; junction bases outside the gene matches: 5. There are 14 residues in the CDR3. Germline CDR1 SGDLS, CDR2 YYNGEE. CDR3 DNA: TGTGCCAGCAACACGGGACTAGCGGCCAATGAGCAGTTCTTC. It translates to CASNTGLAANEQFF.

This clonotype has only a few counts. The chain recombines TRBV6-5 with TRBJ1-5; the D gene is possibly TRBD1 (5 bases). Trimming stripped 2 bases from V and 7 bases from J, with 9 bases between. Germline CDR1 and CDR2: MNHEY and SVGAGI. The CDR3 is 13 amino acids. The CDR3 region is CASSYGQRQPQHF. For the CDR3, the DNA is TGTGCCAGCAGTTACGGACAAAGGCAGCCCCAGCATTTT.

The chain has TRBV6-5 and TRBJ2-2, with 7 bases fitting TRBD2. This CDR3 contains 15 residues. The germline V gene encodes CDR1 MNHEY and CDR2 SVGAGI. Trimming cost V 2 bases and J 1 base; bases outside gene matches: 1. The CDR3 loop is CASSYGGGNTGELFF. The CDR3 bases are TGTGCCAGCAGTTACGGCGGGGGGAACACCGGGGAGCTGTTTTTT.

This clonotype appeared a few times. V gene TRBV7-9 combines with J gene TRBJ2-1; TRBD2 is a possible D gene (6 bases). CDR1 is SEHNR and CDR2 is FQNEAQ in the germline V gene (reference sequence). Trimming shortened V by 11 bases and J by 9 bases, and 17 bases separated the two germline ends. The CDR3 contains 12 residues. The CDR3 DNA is TGTGCCGGACTACAAGCGGATCGTGAGCAGTTCTTC. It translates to CAGLQADREQFF.

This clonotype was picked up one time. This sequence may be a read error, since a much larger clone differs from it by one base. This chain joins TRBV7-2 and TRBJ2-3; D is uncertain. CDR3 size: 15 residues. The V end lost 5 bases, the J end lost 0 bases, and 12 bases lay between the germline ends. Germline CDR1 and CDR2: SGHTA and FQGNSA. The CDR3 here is CASSLWVLSTDTQYF. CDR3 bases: TGTGCCAGCAGCCTCTGGGTCCTTAGCACAGATACGCAGTATTTT.

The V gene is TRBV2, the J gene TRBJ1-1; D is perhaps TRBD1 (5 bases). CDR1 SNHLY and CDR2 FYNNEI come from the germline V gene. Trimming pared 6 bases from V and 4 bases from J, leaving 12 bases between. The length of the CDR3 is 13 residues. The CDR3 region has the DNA TGTGCCAGCAGAGTCCAGGGTACCACTGAAGCTTTCTTT. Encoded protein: CASRVQGTTEAFF.

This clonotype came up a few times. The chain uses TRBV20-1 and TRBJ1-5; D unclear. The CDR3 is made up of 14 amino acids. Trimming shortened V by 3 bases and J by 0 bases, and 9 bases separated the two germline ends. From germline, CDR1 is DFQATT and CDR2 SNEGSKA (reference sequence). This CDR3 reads CSARELSSNQPQHF. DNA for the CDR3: TGCAGTGCTAGGGAACTGAGTAGCAATCAGCCCCAGCATTTT.

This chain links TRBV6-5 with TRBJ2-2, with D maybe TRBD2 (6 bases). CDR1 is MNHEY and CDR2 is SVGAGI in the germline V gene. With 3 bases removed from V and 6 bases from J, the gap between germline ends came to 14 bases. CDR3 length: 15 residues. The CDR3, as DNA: TGTGCCAGCAGTTATTCCGGGGGTCAGGCCGGGGAGCTGTTTTTT. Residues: CASSYSGGQAGELFF.

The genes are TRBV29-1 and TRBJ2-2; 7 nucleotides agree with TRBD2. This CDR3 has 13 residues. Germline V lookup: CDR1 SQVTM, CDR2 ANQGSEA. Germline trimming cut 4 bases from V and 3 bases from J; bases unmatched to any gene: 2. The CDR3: CSVGEGYTGELFF. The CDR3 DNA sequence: TGCAGCGTTGGGGAGGGTTACACCGGGGAGCTGTTTTTT.